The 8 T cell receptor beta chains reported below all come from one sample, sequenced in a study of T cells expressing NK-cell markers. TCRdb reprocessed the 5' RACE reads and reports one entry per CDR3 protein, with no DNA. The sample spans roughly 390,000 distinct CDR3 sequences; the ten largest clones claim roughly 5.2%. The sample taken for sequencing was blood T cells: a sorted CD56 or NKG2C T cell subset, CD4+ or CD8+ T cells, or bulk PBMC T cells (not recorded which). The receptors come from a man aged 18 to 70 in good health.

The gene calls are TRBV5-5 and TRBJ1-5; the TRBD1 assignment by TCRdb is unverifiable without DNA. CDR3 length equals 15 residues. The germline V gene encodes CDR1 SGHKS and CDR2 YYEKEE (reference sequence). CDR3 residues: CASSLQGGGGQPQHF.

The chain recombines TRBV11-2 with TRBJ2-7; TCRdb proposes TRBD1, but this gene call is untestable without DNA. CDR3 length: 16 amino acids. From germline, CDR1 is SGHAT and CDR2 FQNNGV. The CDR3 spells CASSSTTGQGPYEQYF.

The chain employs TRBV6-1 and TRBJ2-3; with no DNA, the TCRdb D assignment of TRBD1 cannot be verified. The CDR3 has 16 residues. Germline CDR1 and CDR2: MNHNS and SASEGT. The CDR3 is CASSEAGTGLMDTQYF.

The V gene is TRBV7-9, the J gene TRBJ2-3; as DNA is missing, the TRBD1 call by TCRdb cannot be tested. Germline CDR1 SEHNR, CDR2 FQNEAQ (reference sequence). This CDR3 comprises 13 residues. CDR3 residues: CASSLSLVHTQYF.

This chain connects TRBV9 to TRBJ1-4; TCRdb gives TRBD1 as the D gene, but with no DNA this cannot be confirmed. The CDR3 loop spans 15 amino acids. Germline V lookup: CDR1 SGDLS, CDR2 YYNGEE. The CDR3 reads CASSRYGVRGEKLFF.

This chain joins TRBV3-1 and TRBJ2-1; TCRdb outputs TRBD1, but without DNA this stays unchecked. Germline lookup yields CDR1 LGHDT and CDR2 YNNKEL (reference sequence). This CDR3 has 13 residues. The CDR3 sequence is CASNFRELGEQFF.

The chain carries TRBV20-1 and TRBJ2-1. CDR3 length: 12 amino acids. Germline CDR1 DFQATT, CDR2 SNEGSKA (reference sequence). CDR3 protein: CSASALATEQFF.

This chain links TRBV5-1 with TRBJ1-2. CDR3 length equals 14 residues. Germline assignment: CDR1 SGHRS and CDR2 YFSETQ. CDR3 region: CASSGSGQAYGYTF.